This T cell receptor beta chain was recovered during a study of radiation and T cells in renal cell carcinoma. Only in-frame clones appear in the TCRdb table, and some are missing; sequencing was by immunoSEQ multiplex PCR. The sample lists 14,000 or so clones, approximately 54% seen once, with 10% to 15% in the top ten. The germline CDR1 and CDR2 sequences are GTSNPN and SVGIG (reference sequence). This CDR3 is built from 12 residues. V lost 2 bases and J lost 4, with 8 bases in between. The treatment: treatment-naive control, cytoreductive nephrectomy. The specimen was tumor tissue, collected from a patient whose treatment was nephrectomy without radiotherapy. The chain employs TRBV30 and TRBJ2-5, with D uncertain. The receptor was isolated from a man aged 45-65 years with renal cell carcinoma. The CDR3 DNA follows: TGTGCCTGGAGTACTTCACGAGAGACCCAGTACTTC. It codes for CAWSTSRETQYF.